Below are 3 T cell receptor beta chains sequenced from a single sample in a study of cytomegalovirus exposure and HLA in healthy donors. The primer mix had 60 Vbeta and 13 Jbeta primers. Sequencing used immunoSEQ multiplex PCR; TCRdb keeps in-frame clones, though not all of them. Of around 99,000 clones detected, roughly 80% appear once; the ten largest clones hold approximately 2.1%. Input material: PBMCs. The source is a man aged 30-40 years in good health and CMV-seronegative.

A few counts support this clone. V usage is TRBV6-1 and J usage is TRBJ2-7; D is undetermined. CDR1 and CDR2 (germline): MNHNS, SASEGT. V was shortened by 6 bases and J by 1 base, with 10 bases between the two germline ends. The CDR3 loop spans 13 amino acids. CDR3 sequence: CASRFPSSYEQYF. CDR3 nucleotide sequence: TGTGCCAGCAGGTTTCCGTCTTCCTACGAGCAGTACTTC.

DNA for the CDR3: TGTGCCAGTAGTCTCCCGGGACAGGGGTATGGCTACACCTTC. Translation gives CASSLPGQGYGYTF. V gene TRBV19 combines with J gene TRBJ1-2, with 10 bases fitting TRBD1. The CDR3 extends over 14 amino acids. V was pared by 5 bases and J by 5 bases, with 5 bases of the junction left unmatched. Germline CDR1 is LNHDA and CDR2 is SQIVND (reference sequence).

This chain uses TRBV10-1 with TRBJ2-7; 9 positions match TRBD2. Germline V gives CDR1 WNHNN, CDR2 SYGVQD (reference sequence). The CDR3 consists of 15 residues. Trimming at V came to 2 bases and at J to 5 bases, leaving 7 bases not matched to a gene. The CDR3, as DNA: TGCGCCAGCAGTGAGGGTAGCGGGAGTGTCAACGAGCAGTACTTC. Encoded protein: CASSEGSGSVNEQYF.